A selection of T cell receptor beta chains follows, all from one sample in a study of cytomegalovirus exposure and HLA in healthy donors. Here immunoSEQ multiplex PCR was the method, and the copy in TCRdb shows in-frame clones only, minus some. The table has approximately 200,000 clones, 70% to 85% seen once. Source material: PBMCs. The origin of the receptors is a boy younger than 10 in good health and CMV-seronegative. Each CDR3 is given with its conserved first and last residue.

CDR3 protein	V gene	J gene
CASSLGGNYNEQYF	TRBV5-6	TRBJ2-7
CASSSYSGGAWNEQFF	TRBV11-2	TRBJ2-1
CASSLADRDKQYF	TRBV7-9	TRBJ2-7
CASSHISGTNSYEQYF	TRBV18	TRBJ2-7
CASSLDRENEQFF	TRBV7-9	TRBJ2-1
CASSQGRQETQYF	TRBV7-2	TRBJ2-5
CASSTSRDFYEQYF	TRBV27	TRBJ2-7
CASSHTTGDHGYTF	TRBV5-6	TRBJ1-2
CASSLGVWLNGYTF	TRBV5-5	TRBJ1-2
CASSSGSGYEQYF	TRBV7-2	TRBJ2-7
CASSQIGYRDGYTF	TRBV4-1	TRBJ1-2
CASSTGQNYGYTF	TRBV19	TRBJ1-2
CASSQVHRGHGYTF	TRBV14	TRBJ1-2
CASTQGRGAFF	TRBV2	TRBJ1-1
CASSGRTAGAPNYGYTF	TRBV9	TRBJ1-2
CASSYPGGYTF	TRBV6-6	TRBJ1-2